These T cell receptor beta chains were read from a single sample in a study of OX40 agonist ivuxolimab in advanced cancers. The table came from immunoSEQ multiplex PCR; TCRdb's copy has only in-frame clones and leaves some out. The sample records over 150,000 clones, roughly 92% being singletons. The sequences come from CD4+ or CD8+ T cells sorted from blood, collected in a trial of the OX40 agonist ivuxolimab. These receptors were collected from an adult with an advanced solid tumor such as melanoma, head and neck, liver or kidney cancer. The CDR3 runs from the conserved cysteine through the conserved F or W. D genes are given only for firm matches. Clone size appears in some rows only: once, few, many, or a class for an expanded clone.

clone_size	d_call	v_call	j_call	cdr3_nt	cdr3_aa
.	.	TRBV19	TRBJ1-5	TGTGCCAGTAGTATTGGGGTGGCCGGGGAGCAGCCCCAGCATTTT	CASSIGVAGEQPQHF
.	TRBD2	TRBV18	TRBJ2-7	TGTGCCAGCTCCCACACCGGGACTAGCGGGAGGGCCGTGTACGAGCAGTACTTC	CASSHTGTSGRAVYEQYF
.	.	TRBV28	TRBJ1-5	TGTGCCAGCAGGAACAGGGTTAATCAGCCCCAGCATTTT	CASRNRVNQPQHF
once	.	TRBV19	TRBJ2-4	TGTGCCAGTAGAACGGACCCGGCCAAAAACATTCAGTACTTC	CASRTDPAKNIQYF
.	TRBD1	TRBV18	TRBJ1-2	TGTGCCAGCTCACTTTCCCGGGACAGGGTCTATGGCTACACCTTC	CASSLSRDRVYGYTF
.	.	TRBV2	TRBJ1-2	TGTGCCAGCAGTGCCCGGTATCAGGGGCAGGCAGGTGGCTACACCTTC	CASSARYQGQAGGYTF
.	TRBD1	TRBV19	TRBJ1-1	TGTGCCAGTAGTCCGGGACAGGGGGGTGTGAACACTGAAGCTTTCTTT	CASSPGQGGVNTEAFF
.	TRBD2	TRBV9	TRBJ2-1	TGTGCCAGCAGCGCCAGAGCCGGGACTAGCCGCGACAATGAGCAGTTCTTC	CASSARAGTSRDNEQFF
.	.	TRBV19	TRBJ1-1	TGTGCCAGTAGTATAGGAAGGCACTCCCGCACTGAAGCTTTCTTT	CASSIGRHSRTEAFF
.	.	TRBV11-2	TRBJ2-3	TGTGCCAGCAGCCACACAGATACGCAGTATTTT	CASSHTDTQYF
.	.	TRBV2	TRBJ2-1	TGTGCCAGCAGTGAACAGAACTACAATGAGCAGTTCTTC	CASSEQNYNEQFF
.	TRBD2	TRBV9	TRBJ2-3	TGTGCCAGCAGCCTTAGGGGACTAGCGGGGTCAGGCGCAGATACGCAGTATTTT	CASSLRGLAGSGADTQYF
.	.	TRBV7-7	TRBJ2-5	TGTGCCAGCAGCTTAGGAAGGGACCAAGAGACCCAGTACTTC	CASSLGRDQETQYF
.	TRBD2	TRBV7-6	TRBJ2-3	TGTGCCAGCAGCTTAGATCCTAGCGGGGTCCTTAGCACAGATACGCAGTATTTT	CASSLDPSGVLSTDTQYF
.	TRBD2	TRBV19	TRBJ2-5	TGTGCCAGTAGTAAGGGACTAGCGTTATCGGAGACCCAGTACTTC	CASSKGLALSETQYF
.	TRBD1	TRBV5-1	TRBJ2-5	TGCGCCAGCAGCTCCAACAGGGGGCGCGCTGAGACCCAGTACTTC	CASSSNRGRAETQYF
.	TRBD1	TRBV11-3	TRBJ1-1	TGTGCCAGCAGCCCGGGGCCGGGACAGGGGAGAACTGAAGCTTTCTTT	CASSPGPGQGRTEAFF
.	.	TRBV30	TRBJ2-1	TGTGCCTGGAGTGAAACCGGAGGACCGTGGGGTGAGCAGTTCTTC	CAWSETGGPWGEQFF
few	.	TRBV4-1	TRBJ1-2	TGCGCCAGCAGGCAAGAGGCGAGCCTCCCCATCTATGGCTACACCTTC	CASRQEASLPIYGYTF
.	.	TRBV4-2	TRBJ1-1	TGTGCCAGCAGCCCTCCCGGGTCCAGAGGGACTGAAGCTTTCTTT	CASSPPGSRGTEAFF
.	.	TRBV2	TRBJ1-2	TGTGCCAGCAGTTCCGACATCGGATATGGCTACACCTTC	CASSSDIGYGYTF